Listed below are T cell receptor beta chains from one sample, sequenced in a study of cytomegalovirus exposure and HLA in healthy donors. Clones were sequenced by immunoSEQ multiplex PCR, and TCRdb holds only the in-frame ones, with some missing. This table holds about 94,000 clones, roughly 80% found once. The source material was PBMCs. The origin of the receptors is a human donor in good health. Both conserved end residues are part of each CDR3. Fields, in order: clone size, V gene, D gene, J gene, CDR3 protein, CDR3 DNA. The D gene is left open where the match is weak. Clone size is given for some rows only: seen once, a few or many times, or a class if the clone is expanded.

abundance: -; v_gene: TRBV9; d_gene: TRBD1; j_gene: TRBJ2-7; CDR3aa: CASSVGGTGAYEQHF; CDR3nt: TGTGCCAGCAGCGTAGGCGGGACAGGGGCCTACGAGCAGCACTTC
abundance: once; v_gene: TRBV5-4; d_gene: TRBD2; j_gene: TRBJ2-7; CDR3aa: CASSTETGLAVNEQYF; CDR3nt: TGTGCCAGCAGCACGGAGACCGGACTAGCCGTGAACGAGCAGTACTTC
abundance: once; v_gene: TRBV15; d_gene: -; j_gene: TRBJ2-2; CDR3aa: CATKSAQNGELFF; CDR3nt: TGTGCCACCAAAAGCGCCCAGAACGGGGAGCTGTTTTTT
abundance: -; v_gene: TRBV27; d_gene: -; j_gene: TRBJ2-2; CDR3aa: CASRGWGAGELFF; CDR3nt: TGTGCCAGCAGGGGATGGGGGGCCGGGGAGCTGTTTTTT
abundance: -; v_gene: TRBV7-2; d_gene: -; j_gene: TRBJ2-7; CDR3aa: CASSLGGPSYEQYF; CDR3nt: TGTGCCAGCAGCTTAGGGGGCCCTAGCTACGAGCAGTACTTC
abundance: -; v_gene: TRBV14; d_gene: -; j_gene: TRBJ2-2; CDR3aa: CASSRLAGTGELFF; CDR3nt: TGTGCCAGCAGCCGACTGGCAGGGACCGGGGAGCTGTTTTTT
abundance: few; v_gene: TRBV4-1; d_gene: TRBD1; j_gene: TRBJ1-4; CDR3aa: CASSQPTGGGEKLFF; CDR3nt: TGCGCCAGCAGCCAACCCACAGGGGGCGGTGAAAAACTGTTTTTT
abundance: once; v_gene: TRBV4-1; d_gene: TRBD2; j_gene: TRBJ2-3; CDR3aa: CASSQGGLAGITDTQYF; CDR3nt: TGCGCCAGCAGCCAGGGGGGACTAGCGGGAATCACAGATACGCAGTATTTT
abundance: -; v_gene: TRBV30; d_gene: -; j_gene: TRBJ2-5; CDR3aa: CAWKGSGGSKTQYF; CDR3nt: TGTGCCTGGAAGGGTTCGGGGGGCTCAAAGACCCAGTACTTC
abundance: few; v_gene: TRBV25-1; d_gene: -; j_gene: TRBJ2-2; CDR3aa: CASSYGNTGELFF; CDR3nt: TGTGCCAGCAGTTACGGGAACACCGGGGAGCTGTTTTTT
abundance: -; v_gene: TRBV7-2; d_gene: TRBD1; j_gene: TRBJ2-7; CDR3aa: CASSLRTGGPSYEQYF; CDR3nt: TGTGCCAGCAGCTTACGGACAGGGGGCCCCTCCTACGAGCAGTACTTC
abundance: -; v_gene: TRBV6-5; d_gene: -; j_gene: TRBJ2-3; CDR3aa: CASSITGSTDTQYF; CDR3nt: TGTGCCAGCAGCATAACAGGTAGCACAGATACGCAGTATTTT
abundance: -; v_gene: TRBV19; d_gene: -; j_gene: TRBJ1-5; CDR3aa: CASRVLGGSNQPQHF; CDR3nt: TGTGCCAGTAGGGTCCTGGGGGGTAGCAATCAGCCCCAGCATTTT
abundance: -; v_gene: TRBV4-1; d_gene: TRBD1; j_gene: TRBJ1-3; CDR3aa: CASSRGTGSLSGNTIYF; CDR3nt: TGCGCCAGCAGCCGGGGGACAGGATCCCTCTCTGGAAACACCATATATTTT
abundance: few; v_gene: TRBV7-3; d_gene: TRBD2; j_gene: TRBJ2-2; CDR3aa: CARGLAGVSTGELFF; CDR3nt: TGTGCCAGGGGGCTAGCGGGGGTGAGCACCGGGGAGCTGTTTTTT
abundance: once; v_gene: TRBV2; d_gene: -; j_gene: TRBJ1-6; CDR3aa: CASSEVVPNSPLHF; CDR3nt: TGTGCCAGCAGTGAAGTAGTACCGAATTCACCCCTCCACTTT
abundance: -; v_gene: TRBV7-3; d_gene: -; j_gene: TRBJ2-5; CDR3aa: CASSLTPEETQYF; CDR3nt: TGTGCCAGCAGCTTAACTCCGGAGGAGACCCAGTACTTC
abundance: -; v_gene: TRBV10-3; d_gene: -; j_gene: TRBJ1-2; CDR3aa: CAISEAGVQANYGYTF; CDR3nt: TGTGCCATCAGTGAGGCAGGGGTACAAGCTAACTATGGCTACACCTTC
abundance: -; v_gene: TRBV18; d_gene: -; j_gene: TRBJ2-7; CDR3aa: CASSVKQLYEQYF; CDR3nt: TGTGCCAGCTCAGTAAAACAGCTTTACGAGCAGTACTTC
abundance: -; v_gene: TRBV6-5; d_gene: -; j_gene: TRBJ1-6; CDR3aa: CASSYSGRGGNSPLHF; CDR3nt: TGTGCCAGCAGTTACTCGGGGAGGGGAGGGAATTCACCCCTCCACTTT
abundance: -; v_gene: TRBV7-9; d_gene: -; j_gene: TRBJ2-1; CDR3aa: CASSLSRDEQFF; CDR3nt: TGTGCCAGCAGCTTATCGAGGGATGAGCAGTTCTTC
abundance: few; v_gene: TRBV7-9; d_gene: -; j_gene: TRBJ1-1; CDR3aa: CASRGSGTEAFF; CDR3nt: TGTGCCAGCAGGGGCTCGGGGACTGAAGCTTTCTTT
abundance: -; v_gene: TRBV7-3; d_gene: -; j_gene: TRBJ2-3; CDR3aa: CASSLTEGGYTDTQYF; CDR3nt: TGTGCCAGCAGCTTAACGGAGGGAGGTTACACAGATACGCAGTATTTT
abundance: -; v_gene: TRBV28; d_gene: TRBD2; j_gene: TRBJ2-7; CDR3aa: CASSWGLAGVYEQYF; CDR3nt: TGTGCCAGCAGTTGGGGACTAGCGGGAGTCTACGAGCAGTACTTC
abundance: -; v_gene: TRBV7-8; d_gene: -; j_gene: TRBJ2-7; CDR3aa: CAISKTGRRDEQYF; CDR3nt: TGTGCCATCTCAAAGACAGGTCGTCGAGACGAGCAGTACTTC
abundance: -; v_gene: TRBV5-1; d_gene: TRBD2; j_gene: TRBJ2-1; CDR3aa: CASSSGLAGAREQFF; CDR3nt: TGCGCCAGCAGCTCTGGACTAGCGGGAGCCAGGGAGCAGTTCTTC
abundance: -; v_gene: TRBV6-6; d_gene: TRBD2; j_gene: TRBJ2-7; CDR3aa: CASSGIAGGGEQYF; CDR3nt: TGTGCCAGCAGCGGAATAGCGGGAGGAGGCGAGCAGTACTTC
abundance: -; v_gene: TRBV5-1; d_gene: TRBD1; j_gene: TRBJ2-1; CDR3aa: CASSYRQGAYNEQFF; CDR3nt: TGCGCCAGCAGCTACCGACAGGGGGCTTACAATGAGCAGTTCTTC
abundance: -; v_gene: TRBV19; d_gene: -; j_gene: TRBJ2-5; CDR3aa: CASSSGAARGQETQYF; CDR3nt: TGTGCCAGTAGTTCCGGAGCAGCTCGGGGGCAAGAGACCCAGTACTTC
abundance: -; v_gene: TRBV7-6; d_gene: -; j_gene: TRBJ1-1; CDR3aa: CASSRWEAGNTEAFF; CDR3nt: TGTGCCAGCAGCCGTTGGGAGGCAGGGAACACTGAAGCTTTCTTT
abundance: -; v_gene: TRBV5-6; d_gene: -; j_gene: TRBJ2-7; CDR3aa: CASSLWGREQYF; CDR3nt: TGTGCCAGCAGCTTGTGGGGGCGGGAGCAGTACTTC
abundance: -; v_gene: TRBV6-1; d_gene: TRBD2; j_gene: TRBJ2-7; CDR3aa: CASSVGEGYEQYF; CDR3nt: TGTGCCAGCAGCGTAGGGGAGGGGTACGAGCAGTACTTC
abundance: once; v_gene: TRBV11-1; d_gene: -; j_gene: TRBJ2-2; CDR3aa: CASTFTGELFF; CDR3nt: TGTGCCAGCACATTCACCGGGGAGCTGTTTTTT
abundance: once; v_gene: TRBV7-2; d_gene: TRBD2; j_gene: TRBJ2-1; CDR3aa: CASSFAAGGREQFF; CDR3nt: TGTGCCAGCAGCTTCGCAGCGGGGGGAAGAGAGCAGTTCTTC
abundance: -; v_gene: TRBV6-6; d_gene: TRBD2; j_gene: TRBJ2-3; CDR3aa: CASSYSGTSGADTQYF; CDR3nt: TGTGCCAGCAGTTACTCCGGGACTAGCGGAGCAGATACGCAGTATTTT
abundance: -; v_gene: TRBV7-2; d_gene: -; j_gene: TRBJ2-7; CDR3aa: CASSLGTRAGRGEQYF; CDR3nt: TGTGCCAGCAGCTTAGGGACGAGAGCCGGGCGGGGCGAGCAGTACTTC
abundance: -; v_gene: TRBV5-1; d_gene: TRBD2; j_gene: TRBJ2-1; CDR3aa: CASSLRPPGGSGVRSYNEQFF; CDR3nt: TGCGCCAGCAGCTTAAGGCCCCCCGGGGGTAGCGGGGTGAGATCCTACAATGAGCAGTTCTTC
abundance: -; v_gene: TRBV29-1; d_gene: TRBD1; j_gene: TRBJ2-7; CDR3aa: CSVGQGAYEQYF; CDR3nt: TGCAGCGTGGGACAGGGGGCTTACGAGCAGTACTTC
abundance: -; v_gene: TRBV30; d_gene: TRBD1; j_gene: TRBJ1-4; CDR3aa: CAWSVQGAHEKLFF; CDR3nt: TGTGCCTGGAGTGTACAGGGGGCGCACGAAAAACTGTTTTTT
abundance: -; v_gene: TRBV5-6; d_gene: TRBD1; j_gene: TRBJ1-1; CDR3aa: CASSRTGGTEAFF; CDR3nt: TGTGCCAGCAGCCGGACAGGGGGCACTGAAGCTTTCTTT
abundance: once; v_gene: TRBV7-6; d_gene: -; j_gene: TRBJ1-3; CDR3aa: CASSLEDSGNTIYF; CDR3nt: TGTGCCAGCAGCTTGGAGGACTCTGGAAACACCATATATTTT
abundance: -; v_gene: TRBV2; d_gene: -; j_gene: TRBJ1-5; CDR3aa: CASSSRGDKDSQPQHF; CDR3nt: TGTGCCAGCAGTTCCCGGGGAGACAAGGATTCCCAGCCCCAGCATTTT
abundance: once; v_gene: TRBV5-1; d_gene: TRBD1; j_gene: TRBJ1-2; CDR3aa: CASSQGVWGYTF; CDR3nt: TGCGCCAGCAGCCAGGGGGTATGGGGCTACACCTTC
abundance: -; v_gene: TRBV6-1; d_gene: -; j_gene: TRBJ1-6; CDR3aa: CASREENYGVWSPLHF; CDR3nt: TGTGCCAGCAGAGAAGAAAATTACGGGGTTTGGTCACCCCTCCACTTT
abundance: -; v_gene: TRBV29-1; d_gene: -; j_gene: TRBJ2-1; CDR3aa: CSVDEGVGEQFF; CDR3nt: TGCAGCGTTGACGAGGGGGTGGGTGAGCAGTTCTTC
abundance: few; v_gene: TRBV11-1; d_gene: -; j_gene: TRBJ2-7; CDR3aa: CASSMQGYEQYF; CDR3nt: TGTGCCAGCAGCATGCAGGGCTACGAGCAGTACTTC
abundance: -; v_gene: TRBV28; d_gene: -; j_gene: TRBJ1-2; CDR3aa: CASSLEGVLYGYTF; CDR3nt: TGTGCCAGCAGTCTCGAGGGGGTTCTCTATGGCTACACCTTC
abundance: -; v_gene: TRBV9; d_gene: TRBD1; j_gene: TRBJ2-5; CDR3aa: CASSVGDREGETQYF; CDR3nt: TGTGCCAGCAGCGTAGGGGACAGGGAGGGGGAGACCCAGTACTTC
abundance: -; v_gene: TRBV10-3; d_gene: TRBD2; j_gene: TRBJ2-3; CDR3aa: CAITPSGAPTDTQYF; CDR3nt: TGTGCCATCACCCCTAGCGGGGCTCCCACAGATACGCAGTATTTT
abundance: -; v_gene: TRBV27; d_gene: -; j_gene: TRBJ1-1; CDR3aa: CASSLGQNTEAFF; CDR3nt: TGTGCCAGCAGTTTAGGACAGAACACTGAAGCTTTCTTT
abundance: few; v_gene: TRBV6-1; d_gene: TRBD2; j_gene: TRBJ2-2; CDR3aa: CASSTLAGVTGELFF; CDR3nt: TGTGCCAGCAGCACTCTAGCGGGGGTCACCGGGGAGCTGTTTTTT
abundance: -; v_gene: TRBV7-9; d_gene: TRBD1; j_gene: TRBJ1-2; CDR3aa: CASSFDRGGGYTF; CDR3nt: TGTGCCAGCAGCTTTGACAGGGGGGGAGGCTACACCTTC
abundance: -; v_gene: TRBV28; d_gene: TRBD1; j_gene: TRBJ2-5; CDR3aa: CASSAYPGQGAGETQYF; CDR3nt: TGTGCCAGCAGTGCATACCCGGGACAGGGGGCAGGGGAGACCCAGTACTTC
abundance: -; v_gene: TRBV5-1; d_gene: TRBD2; j_gene: TRBJ2-3; CDR3aa: CASSHWTSGRGTDTQYF; CDR3nt: TGCGCCAGCAGCCACTGGACTAGCGGGAGGGGGACAGATACGCAGTATTTT
abundance: -; v_gene: TRBV6-6; d_gene: -; j_gene: TRBJ1-4; CDR3aa: CASSYGWGGNEKLFF; CDR3nt: TGTGCCAGCAGTTACGGTTGGGGCGGCAATGAAAAACTGTTTTTT
abundance: -; v_gene: TRBV27; d_gene: TRBD2; j_gene: TRBJ2-7; CDR3aa: CASSLWGGEQYF; CDR3nt: TGTGCCAGCAGTTTATGGGGGGGCGAGCAGTACTTC
abundance: -; v_gene: TRBV6-5; d_gene: TRBD1; j_gene: TRBJ2-1; CDR3aa: CASSYSGTVYNEQFF; CDR3nt: TGTGCCAGCAGTTACTCGGGGACAGTATACAATGAGCAGTTCTTC
abundance: -; v_gene: TRBV9; d_gene: -; j_gene: TRBJ2-7; CDR3aa: CASSVGARPYEQYF; CDR3nt: TGTGCCAGCAGCGTAGGGGCCAGGCCCTACGAGCAGTACTTC
abundance: -; v_gene: TRBV19; d_gene: -; j_gene: TRBJ2-5; CDR3aa: CASSMIRGETQYF; CDR3nt: TGTGCCAGTAGTATGATCAGGGGAGAGACCCAGTACTTC